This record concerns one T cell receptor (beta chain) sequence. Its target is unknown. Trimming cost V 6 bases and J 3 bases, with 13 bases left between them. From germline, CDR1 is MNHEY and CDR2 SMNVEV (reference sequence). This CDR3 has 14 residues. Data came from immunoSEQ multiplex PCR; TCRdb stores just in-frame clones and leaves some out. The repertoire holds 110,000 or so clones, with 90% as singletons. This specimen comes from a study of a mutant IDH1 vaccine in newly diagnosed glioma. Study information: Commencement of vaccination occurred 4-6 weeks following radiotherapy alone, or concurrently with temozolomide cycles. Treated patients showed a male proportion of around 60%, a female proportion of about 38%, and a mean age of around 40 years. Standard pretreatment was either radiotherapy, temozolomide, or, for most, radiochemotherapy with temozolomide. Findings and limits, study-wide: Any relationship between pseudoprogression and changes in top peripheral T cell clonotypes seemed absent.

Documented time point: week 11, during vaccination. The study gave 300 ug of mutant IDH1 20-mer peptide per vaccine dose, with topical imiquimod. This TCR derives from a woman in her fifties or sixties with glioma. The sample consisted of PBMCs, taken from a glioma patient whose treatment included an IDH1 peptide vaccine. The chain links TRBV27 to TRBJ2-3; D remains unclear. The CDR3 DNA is TGTGCCAGCAGGTCATTTAAGTATACAGATACGCAGTATTTT. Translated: CASRSFKYTDTQYF.